This T cell receptor (beta chain) was observed in a study of cytomegalovirus exposure and HLA in healthy donors. Notes on the study in general: An analysis was carried out later, and it reportedly showed fewer N-insertions in an Asian-associated ancestry cluster than the approximately 670-donor mean.

Trimming stripped 0 bases from V and 0 bases from J, with 11 bases between. CDR3 size: 16 residues. Germline V CDR1 and CDR2: SGHRS, YFSETQ. Researchers ran the PCR with 60 Vbeta and 13 Jbeta primers. Clones were sequenced by immunoSEQ multiplex PCR, and TCRdb holds only the in-frame ones, with some missing. This table has 89,000 or so clones, 70% to 75% appearing once. About this clone itself: Its antigen is currently unknown.

The gene calls are TRBV5-1 and TRBJ2-3; D gene ambiguous. Sequencing was done on a sample of PBMCs. This clonotype was sampled from a man in his sixties in good health and CMV-seronegative. The CDR3 spells CASSLGAFTSTDTQYF. CDR3 sequence (DNA): TGCGCCAGCAGCTTGGGAGCGTTCACTAGCACAGATACGCAGTATTTT.